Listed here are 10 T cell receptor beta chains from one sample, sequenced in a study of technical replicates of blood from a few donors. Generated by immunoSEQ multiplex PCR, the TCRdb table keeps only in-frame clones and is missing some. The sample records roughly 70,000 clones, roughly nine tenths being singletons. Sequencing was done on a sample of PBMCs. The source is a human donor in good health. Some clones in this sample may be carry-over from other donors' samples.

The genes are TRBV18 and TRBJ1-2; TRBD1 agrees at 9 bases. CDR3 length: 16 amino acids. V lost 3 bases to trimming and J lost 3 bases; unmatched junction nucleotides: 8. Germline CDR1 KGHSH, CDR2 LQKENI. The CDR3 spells CASSPNLGQGYYGYTF. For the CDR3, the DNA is TGTGCCAGCTCACCCAACCTCGGACAGGGGTACTATGGCTACACCTTC. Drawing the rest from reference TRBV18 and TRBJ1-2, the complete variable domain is NAGVMQNPRHLVRRRGQEARLRCSPMKGHSHVYWYRQLPEEGLKFMVYLQKENIIDESGMPKERFSAEFPKEGPSILRIQQVVRGDSAAYFCASSPNLGQGYYGYTFGSGTRLTVV.

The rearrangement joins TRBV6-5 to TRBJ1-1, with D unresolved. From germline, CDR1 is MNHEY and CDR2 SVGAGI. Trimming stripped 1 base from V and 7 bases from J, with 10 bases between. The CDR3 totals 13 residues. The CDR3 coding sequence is TGTGCCAGCAGTTACTTGGGTTGGAGTGAAGCTTTCTTT. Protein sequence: CASSYLGWSEAFF.

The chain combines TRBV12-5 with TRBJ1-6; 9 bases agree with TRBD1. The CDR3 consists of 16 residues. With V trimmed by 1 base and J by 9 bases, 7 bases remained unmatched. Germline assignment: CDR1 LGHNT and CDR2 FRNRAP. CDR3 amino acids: CASGLETGTGFSPLHF. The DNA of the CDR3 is TGTGCTAGTGGTTTGGAAACAGGGACAGGGTTTTCACCCCTCCACTTT.

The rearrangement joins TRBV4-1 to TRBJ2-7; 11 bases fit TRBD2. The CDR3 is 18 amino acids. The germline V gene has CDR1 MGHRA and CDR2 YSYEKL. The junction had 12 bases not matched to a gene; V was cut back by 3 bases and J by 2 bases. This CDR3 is CASSQTGLAVSTPYEQYF. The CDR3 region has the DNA TGCGCCAGCAGCCAGACGGGACTAGCGGTATCAACCCCCTACGAGCAGTACTTC.

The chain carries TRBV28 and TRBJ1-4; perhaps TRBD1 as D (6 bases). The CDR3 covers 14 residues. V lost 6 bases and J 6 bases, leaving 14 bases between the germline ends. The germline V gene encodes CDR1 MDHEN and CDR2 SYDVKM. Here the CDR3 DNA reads TGTGCCAGCAGGCCGGGACAAAACTATGAAAAACTGTTTTTT. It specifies CASRPGQNYEKLFF.

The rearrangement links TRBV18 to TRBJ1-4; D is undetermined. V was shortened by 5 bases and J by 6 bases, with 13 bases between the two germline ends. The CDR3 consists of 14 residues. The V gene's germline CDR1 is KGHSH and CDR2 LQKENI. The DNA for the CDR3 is TGTGCCAGCTCAGAGTCACCCGGGGATGAAAAACTGTTTTTT. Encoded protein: CASSESPGDEKLFF. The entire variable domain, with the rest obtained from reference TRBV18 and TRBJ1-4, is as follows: NAGVMQNPRHLVRRRGQEARLRCSPMKGHSHVYWYRQLPEEGLKFMVYLQKENIIDESGMPKERFSAEFPKEGPSILRIQQVVRGDSAAYFCASSESPGDEKLFFGSGTQLSVL.

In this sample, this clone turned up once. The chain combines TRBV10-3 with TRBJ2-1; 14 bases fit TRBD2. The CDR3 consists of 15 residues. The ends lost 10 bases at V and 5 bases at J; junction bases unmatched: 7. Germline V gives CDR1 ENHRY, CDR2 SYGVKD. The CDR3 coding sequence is TGTGCCACAAGGACTAGCGGGAGGCATGACAATGAGCAGTTCTTC. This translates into CATRTSGRHDNEQFF.

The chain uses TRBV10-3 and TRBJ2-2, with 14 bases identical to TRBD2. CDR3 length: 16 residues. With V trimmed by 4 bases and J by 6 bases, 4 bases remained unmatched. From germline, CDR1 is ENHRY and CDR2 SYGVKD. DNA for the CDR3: TGTGCCATCAGTGCCAGGACTAGCGGGGGGTCCGGGGAGCTGTTTTTT. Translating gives CAISARTSGGSGELFF.

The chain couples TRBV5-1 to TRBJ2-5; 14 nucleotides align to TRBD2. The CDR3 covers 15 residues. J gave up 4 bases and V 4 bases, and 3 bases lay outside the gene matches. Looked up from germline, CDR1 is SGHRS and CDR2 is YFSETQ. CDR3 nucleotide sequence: TGCGCCAGCAGCGTGGGACTAGCGGGAGTAGAGACCCAGTACTTC. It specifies CASSVGLAGVETQYF.

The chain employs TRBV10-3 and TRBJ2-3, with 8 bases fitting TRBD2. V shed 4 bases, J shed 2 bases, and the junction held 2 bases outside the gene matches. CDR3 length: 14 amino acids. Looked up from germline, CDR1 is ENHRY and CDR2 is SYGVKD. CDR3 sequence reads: CAISASGFTDTQYF. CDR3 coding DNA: TGTGCCATCAGTGCTAGCGGGTTCACAGATACGCAGTATTTT.